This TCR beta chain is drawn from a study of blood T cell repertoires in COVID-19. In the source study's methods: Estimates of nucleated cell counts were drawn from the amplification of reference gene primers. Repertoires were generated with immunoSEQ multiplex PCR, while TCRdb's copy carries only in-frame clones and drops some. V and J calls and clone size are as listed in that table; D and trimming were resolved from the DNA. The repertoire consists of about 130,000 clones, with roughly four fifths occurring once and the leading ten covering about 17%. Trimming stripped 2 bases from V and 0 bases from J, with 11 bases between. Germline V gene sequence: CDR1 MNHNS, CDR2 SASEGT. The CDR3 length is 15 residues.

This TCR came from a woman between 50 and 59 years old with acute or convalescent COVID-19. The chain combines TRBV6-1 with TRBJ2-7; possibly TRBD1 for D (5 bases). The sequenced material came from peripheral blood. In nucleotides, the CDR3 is TGTGCCAGCAGTGAAAACAGGCTCAGCTCCTACGAGCAGTACTTC. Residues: CASSENRLSSYEQYF.